A selection of T cell receptor beta chains follows, all from one sample in a study of blood T cell repertoires in COVID-19. Only in-frame clones appear in the TCRdb table, and some are missing; sequencing was by immunoSEQ multiplex PCR. Among 95,000 to 100,000 clones listed, less than 85% were seen once. Specimen: peripheral blood. Source of these receptors: a woman aged 80 or older with active or convalescent COVID-19. The CDR3 runs from the conserved cysteine through the conserved F or W. D genes are given only for firm matches. Not every row has a clone size; where given, it reads once, few, many or a size class.

TRBV9,.,TRBD2,TRBJ2-2,CASSVELAGPGELFF,TGTGCCAGCAGCGTAGAACTAGCGGGGCCCGGGGAGCTGTTTTTT
TRBV6-2/TRBV6-3,once,.,TRBJ2-2,CASSYGADEIANTGELFF,TGTGCCAGCAGTTACGGGGCCGACGAGATAGCGAACACCGGGGAGCTGTTTTTT
TRBV7-9,.,.,TRBJ2-2,CASSLASVTGELFF,TGTGCCAGCAGCTTAGCTAGCGTCACCGGGGAGCTGTTTTTT
TRBV11-2,.,TRBD1,TRBJ1-5,CASSQTGEQPQHF,TGTGCCAGCAGCCAAACAGGGGAACAGCCCCAGCATTTT
TRBV21-1,.,.,TRBJ1-2,CASAQGIYGYTF,TGTGCCAGCGCACAGGGGATCTATGGCTACACCTTC
TRBV9,.,.,TRBJ2-3,CASSVDPAENTDTQYF,TGTGCCAGCAGCGTAGACCCAGCGGAGAACACAGATACGCAGTATTTT
TRBV7-3,.,.,TRBJ1-6,CASSSDSPNSPLHF,TGTGCCAGCAGCTCGGACAGCCCTAATTCACCCCTCCACTTT
TRBV6-1,.,.,TRBJ1-2,CASSEQGSPNYGYTF,TGTGCCAGCAGTGAACAGGGGTCACCAAACTATGGCTACACCTTC
TRBV5-1,once,TRBD1,TRBJ1-1,CASSLGPQGGTEAFF,TGTGCCAGCAGCTTAGGGCCACAGGGGGGGACTGAAGCTTTCTTT
TRBV6-5,.,.,TRBJ1-1,CASSYSKRTANTEAFF,TGTGCCAGCAGTTACTCGAAGAGGACAGCTAACACTGAAGCTTTCTTT
TRBV5-4,.,.,TRBJ2-3,CASSPEGRTDTQYF,TGTGCCAGCAGCCCCGAGGGCCGCACAGATACGCAGTATTTT
TRBV6-5,.,TRBD1,TRBJ1-4,CASRGQGFEKLFF,TGTGCCAGCAGGGGACAGGGGTTTGAAAAACTGTTTTTT
TRBV5-1,.,TRBD1,TRBJ2-5,CASSLAYRGRGSGYQETQYF,TGTGCCAGCAGCTTGGCTTACAGGGGGCGTGGTAGCGGCTACCAAGAGACCCAGTACTTC
TRBV5-1,once,.,TRBJ1-2,CASSLGSTDGLGGYTF,TGTGCCAGCAGCTTGGGGTCAACAGACGGACTTGGGGGCTACACCTTC
TRBV3-1/TRBV3-2,.,TRBD1,TRBJ1-2,CASREDRGGSGGYTF,TGTGCCAGCAGAGAGGACAGGGGAGGGTCTGGTGGCTACACCTTC
TRBV27,.,TRBD1,TRBJ2-2,CASSFTGTGGPGELFF,TGTGCCAGCAGTTTTACCGGGACAGGGGGTCCCGGGGAGCTGTTTTTT
TRBV30,.,TRBD1,TRBJ1-1,CAWGQGQNTEAFF,TGTGCCTGGGGACAGGGGCAGAACACTGAAGCTTTCTTT
TRBV5-1,.,.,TRBJ1-3,CASSLGDTSGNTIYF,TGTGCCAGCAGCTTGGGCGACACCTCTGGAAACACCATATATTTT
TRBV4-2,.,.,TRBJ1-2,CASSQEIRQGLSYGYTF,TGTGCCAGCAGCCAAGAGATCCGCCAGGGGCTCAGCTATGGCTACACCTTC
TRBV7-9,few,TRBD1,TRBJ2-2,CASSLAQGQPGELFF,TGTGCCAGCAGCTTAGCGCAGGGACAGCCCGGGGAGCTGTTTTTT
TRBV4-1,.,.,TRBJ2-2,CASSPQGSYTGELFF,TGCGCCAGCAGCCCGCAGGGGTCGTACACCGGGGAGCTGTTTTTT
TRBV11-2,.,.,TRBJ2-7,CASNSPTSYEQYF,TGTGCCAGCAATAGCCCGACCTCCTACGAGCAGTACTTC
TRBV5-4,.,.,TRBJ2-2,CASSLGTAITGELFF,TGTGCCAGCAGCTTGGGGACAGCGATAACCGGGGAGCTGTTTTTT
TRBV21-1,.,.,TRBJ2-1,CASSKRGYNEQFF,TGTGCCAGCAGCAAACGGGGGTACAATGAGCAGTTCTTC
TRBV6-5,.,.,TRBJ2-5,CATKRGPKETQYF,TGTGCCACCAAGAGAGGGCCAAAAGAGACCCAGTACTTC
TRBV5-5,few,.,TRBJ1-1,CASSLTANTEAFF,TGTGCCAGCAGCTTGACAGCGAACACTGAAGCTTTCTTT
TRBV11-2,.,.,TRBJ2-5,CASSAGRQETQYF,TGTGCCAGCAGCGCGGGGAGGCAAGAGACCCAGTACTTC
TRBV7-9,.,TRBD2,TRBJ2-7,CASSFWVAGSYEQYF,TGTGCCAGCAGCTTCTGGGTAGCGGGATCTTACGAGCAGTACTTC
TRBV15,few,TRBD2,TRBJ2-7,CATSRLAGGLEEQYF,TGTGCCACCAGCAGACTAGCGGGAGGGCTGGAAGAGCAGTACTTC
TRBV19,.,.,TRBJ1-1,CASRSGGMNTEAFF,TGTGCCAGTAGATCTGGAGGGATGAACACTGAAGCTTTCTTT
TRBV9,.,.,TRBJ2-5,CASSARNGETQYF,TGTGCCAGCAGCGCCCGTAACGGGGAGACCCAGTACTTC
TRBV10-3,.,.,TRBJ1-2,CAISESEGSGYTF,TGTGCCATCAGTGAGTCTGAGGGCTCGGGCTACACCTTC
TRBV9,.,.,TRBJ2-5,CASSASGQETQYF,TGTGCCAGCAGCGCCAGCGGCCAAGAGACCCAGTACTTC
TRBV6-5,.,.,TRBJ1-2,CASRVQGTAGYTF,TGTGCCAGCAGGGTACAGGGAACGGCTGGCTACACCTTC
TRBV24-1,.,TRBD1,TRBJ1-5,CATSDGDGTGRQPQHF,TGTGCCACCAGTGATGGCGACGGGACAGGGAGGCAGCCCCAGCATTTT
TRBV25-1,.,.,TRBJ2-2,CASSESLGDTGELFF,TGTGCCAGCAGTGAATCCCTAGGGGACACCGGGGAGCTGTTTTTT
TRBV28,.,TRBD1,TRBJ2-7,CASLGGGSSYEQYF,TGTGCCAGTTTAGGGGGCGGAAGCTCCTACGAGCAGTACTTC
TRBV5-1,.,.,TRBJ2-7,CASSLVLGLAYEQYF,TGTGCCAGCAGCTTGGTCCTTGGACTCGCCTACGAGCAGTACTTC
TRBV5-6,.,.,TRBJ1-4,CASSSVVSEKLFF,TGTGCCAGCAGTTCGGTCGTAAGTGAAAAACTGTTTTTT
TRBV5-1,once,.,TRBJ2-1,CASSMTSNEQFF,TGCGCCAGCAGCATGACTTCCAATGAGCAGTTCTTC
TRBV5-1,.,TRBD2,TRBJ2-3,CASSFSGGETDTQYF,TGTGCCAGCAGCTTTTCGGGAGGGGAAACAGATACGCAGTATTTT
TRBV27,once,TRBD1,TRBJ2-3,CASSLSGGARKSTDTQYF,TGTGCCAGCAGTTTATCAGGGGGCGCGCGGAAGAGCACAGATACGCAGTATTTT
TRBV5-1,.,.,TRBJ1-2,CASSPRWGPYGYTF,TGCGCCAGCAGCCCCCGTTGGGGGCCCTATGGCTACACCTTC
TRBV2,.,.,TRBJ2-1,CAISSVYNEQFF,TGTGCCATTAGCAGTGTGTACAATGAGCAGTTCTTC
TRBV28,.,.,TRBJ1-1,CASKEGDTEAFF,TGTGCCAGTAAGGAGGGTGACACTGAAGCTTTCTTT
TRBV14,.,.,TRBJ2-7,CASSQNMIGEQYF,TGTGCCAGCAGCCAAAACATGATCGGGGAGCAGTACTTC
TRBV30,.,.,TRBJ1-2,CAWSTPGRFYGYTF,TGTGCCTGGAGTACCCCCGGGAGATTCTATGGCTACACCTTC
TRBV30,.,.,TRBJ1-3,CAWSVLGGRGNTIYF,TGTGCCTGGAGTGTACTTGGCGGGAGAGGAAACACCATATATTTT
TRBV7-9,few,TRBD1,TRBJ2-2,CASSFRQGWTGELFF,TGTGCCAGCAGCTTCCGACAGGGTTGGACCGGGGAGCTGTTTTTT
TRBV27,few,TRBD2,TRBJ2-7,CASSPTSGDYEQYF,TGTGCCAGCAGCCCAACTAGCGGTGACTACGAGCAGTACTTC
TRBV13,.,TRBD1,TRBJ2-1,CASSPSAGQGINEQFF,TGTGCCAGCAGCCCAAGTGCGGGACAGGGGATCAATGAGCAGTTCTTC
TRBV29-1,.,.,TRBJ1-2,CSVAVSKGYTF,TGCAGCGTTGCGGTTTCAAAGGGCTACACCTTC
TRBV25-1,.,.,TRBJ2-3,CASSSVSSSTDTQYF,TGTGCCAGCAGTTCCGTTTCGTCTAGCACAGATACGCAGTATTTT
TRBV19,many,TRBD1,TRBJ1-6,CASSAGQGSSYNSPLHF,TGTGCCAGTAGTGCCGGACAGGGGAGCTCCTATAATTCACCCCTCCACTTT
TRBV28,.,TRBD2,TRBJ2-3,CASQPSWEGDTQYF,TGTGCCAGCCAGCCTAGCTGGGAGGGAGATACGCAGTATTTT
TRBV9,.,TRBD1,TRBJ1-5,CASSSRQGSNQPQHF,TGTGCCAGCAGCTCCAGACAGGGGAGCAATCAGCCCCAGCATTTT